Shown below are 14 T cell receptor beta chains from a single sample sequenced in a study of blood T cell repertoires in COVID-19. Only in-frame clones appear in the TCRdb table, and some are missing; sequencing was by immunoSEQ multiplex PCR. The sample includes more than 150,000 clones, about 77% of them seen just once. Material for sequencing was peripheral blood. Every receptor here comes from an elderly woman with acute or convalescent COVID-19.

The rearrangement links TRBV15 to TRBJ2-7; tentative D call: TRBD1 (5 bases). CDR1 and CDR2 (germline): LNHNV, YYDKDF (reference sequence). With 0 bases removed from V and 6 bases from J, the gap between germline ends came to 15 bases. The CDR3 extends over 15 amino acids. CDR3 protein: CATSRDRAGIGEQYF. As DNA, the CDR3 is TGTGCCACCAGCAGAGATCGGGCAGGGATTGGCGAGCAGTACTTC.

This sequence joins TRBV5-1 and TRBJ1-1; D uncertain. Germline loops: CDR1 SGHRS, CDR2 YFSETQ. This CDR3 region has 15 residues. The V end lost 0 bases, the J end lost 1 base, and 10 bases lay between the germline ends. CDR3 in amino acids: CASSLAPGTNTEAFF. For the CDR3, the DNA is TGCGCCAGCAGCTTGGCTCCAGGAACGAACACTGAAGCTTTCTTT.

The J gene is TRBJ1-5, the V gene TRBV2; D remains ambiguous. The CDR3 is made up of 14 amino acids. Germline V gene data show CDR1 as SNHLY and CDR2 as FYNNEI. V lost 9 bases to trimming and J lost 4 bases, with 16 bases between them. The CDR3 DNA is TGTGCCAGTTCGCGAGAACCGCGTAATCAGCCCCAGCATTTT. Translation: CASSREPRNQPQHF.

J is TRBJ1-1 and V is TRBV5-8; TRBD1 might be the D (6 bases). Trimming stripped 5 bases from V and 5 bases from J, with 13 bases between. This CDR3 comprises 13 residues. Germline V CDR1 and CDR2: SGHTS, YDEGEE. The CDR3, as DNA: TGTGCCAGCAGTTCGGACAGAGCTACTGAAGCTTTCTTT. Translating gives CASSSDRATEAFF.

The chain is built from TRBV6-5 and TRBJ1-1; 8 bases map to TRBD1. J lost 3 bases, V lost 5 bases, and 5 bases had no gene match. CDR3 size: 14 residues. Germline CDR1 reads MNHEY; CDR2 reads SVGAGI. The DNA for the CDR3 is TGTGCCAGCAGTCTTGGGACAGGATACACTGAAGCTTTCTTT. It codes for CASSLGTGYTEAFF.

The chain links TRBV29-1 to TRBJ2-5; maybe TRBD1 (6 bases). Germline V gives CDR1 SQVTM, CDR2 ANQGSEA. Trimming removed 4 bases from V and 7 bases from J, with 16 bases in between. The CDR3 is 13 residues long. In DNA form, the CDR3 reads TGCAGCGTTGTGCAGGGACAAAAAGGGACCCAGTACTTC. It encodes CSVVQGQKGTQYF.

The genes are TRBV6-1 and TRBJ1-2, with D perhaps matching TRBD1 (5 bases). Germline lookup yields CDR1 MNHNS and CDR2 SASEGT. The CDR3 has 16 amino acids. Trimming stripped 2 bases from V and 7 bases from J, with 20 bases between. The CDR3 spells CASSERGWRGGGGYTF. In nucleotides, the CDR3 is TGTGCCAGCAGTGAAAGGGGTTGGAGGGGCGGAGGTGGCTACACCTTC.

This clone was found once. This chain connects TRBV5-1 to TRBJ1-4; 9 bases align to TRBD1. This CDR3 comprises 14 residues. Germline CDR1 SGHRS, CDR2 YFSETQ. After removal of 2 bases from V and 10 bases from J, the junction contained 6 bases not matched to a gene. The CDR3 reads CASSLWTGEGKLFF. CDR3 DNA: TGCGCCAGCAGCTTATGGACAGGGGAGGGAAAACTGTTTTTT. Full variable domain (outside the CDR3, taken from reference TRBV5-1 and TRBJ1-4): KAGVTQTPRYLIKTRGQQVTLSCSPISGHRSVSWYQQTPGQGLQFLFEYFSETQRNKGNFPGRFSGRQFSNSRSEMNVSTLELGDSALYLCASSLWTGEGKLFFGSGTQLSVL.

This clone was detected a few times. The chain uses TRBV28 and TRBJ1-3; D gene ambiguous. Trimming took off 11 bases at V and 3 bases at J, with 17 bases between the two ends. There are 14 residues in the CDR3. Per the germline V gene, CDR1 is MDHEN and CDR2 is SYDVKM. The CDR3: CAGASGLNGNTIYF. As DNA, the CDR3 is TGTGCCGGCGCCTCCGGACTCAATGGAAACACCATATATTTT.

This sequence joins TRBV15 and TRBJ1-2; 7 bases fit TRBD1. V dropped 5 bases and J dropped 1; count of bases not matched to a gene: 4. Germline CDR1 is LNHNV and CDR2 is YYDKDF (reference sequence). The CDR3 has 14 amino acids. CDR3 DNA: TGTGCCACCAGCCCCGGGACAGTTAACTATGGCTACACCTTC. The encoded protein is CATSPGTVNYGYTF.

The CDR3 DNA reads TGTGCCAGCAGCTTAGAACAGAACACTGAAGCTTTCTTT. Translating it yields CASSLEQNTEAFF. V is TRBV7-9 and J is TRBJ1-1; D is unresolved. Trimming stripped 1 base from V and 1 base from J, with 4 bases between. Germline loops: CDR1 SEHNR, CDR2 FQNEAQ (reference sequence). CDR3 length: 13 residues. Drawing the rest from reference TRBV7-9 and TRBJ1-1, the complete variable domain is DTGVSQNPRHKITKRGQNVTFRCDPISEHNRLYWYRQTLGQGPEFLTYFQNEAQLEKSRLLSDRFSAERPKGSFSTLEIQRTEQGDSAMYLCASSLEQNTEAFFGQGTRLTVV.

The chain is built from TRBV5-5 and TRBJ2-7; possible D gene TRBD2, 6 bases. This CDR3 comprises 15 residues. The germline gives CDR1 SGHKS, CDR2 YYEKEE (reference sequence). Trimming removed 4 bases from V and 1 base from J, with 15 bases in between. The CDR3 DNA follows: TGTGCCAGCAGCCAAACGACTAGGAATTCCTACGAGCAGTACTTC. As protein: CASSQTTRNSYEQYF.

The V gene is TRBV5-6, the J gene TRBJ2-3; D is unclear. V shed 4 bases and J shed 2 bases, with 11 bases lying between them. CDR1 is SGHDT, CDR2 YYEEEE, per germline. The CDR3 covers 14 residues. In nucleotides, the CDR3 is TGTGCCAGCAGCCGTGTCAGAAACACAGATACGCAGTATTTT. Amino acid sequence: CASSRVRNTDTQYF.

The gene calls are TRBV7-2 and TRBJ1-3; 8 bases match TRBD1. CDR1 and CDR2 from the germline V gene are SGHTA and FQGNSA. Trimming removed 5 bases from V and 9 bases from J; junction bases left unmatched: 6. The CDR3 runs 13 residues. CDR3 protein: CASSPGQGGTIYF. In nucleotides, the CDR3 is TGTGCCAGCAGCCCCGGACAGGGAGGCACCATATATTTT.